This entry features one T cell receptor beta chain sequence. The sample belongs to a study of blood T cell repertoires in COVID-19. Germline CDR1 reads LGHDT; CDR2 reads YNNKEL (reference sequence). J was trimmed by 7 bases and V by 3 bases; bases with no gene match: 17. This CDR3 spans 17 amino acids. The protocol was immunoSEQ multiplex PCR, while the TCRdb copy is restricted to in-frame clones and leaves out a portion. The sample has approximately 140,000 clones; less than 90% are singletons. Material: peripheral blood. This chain joins TRBV3-1 (or the pseudogene TRBV3-2) and TRBJ1-2; TRBD1 agrees at 7 bases. This clonotype originated in a human donor in a cohort sampled during active COVID-19. The CDR3 spells CASSQGDGTVLTGGYTF. Here the CDR3 DNA reads TGTGCCAGCAGCCAGGGTGACGGGACAGTGCTTACTGGTGGCTACACCTTC.